This T cell receptor beta chain is from a study of T cell responses to AZD1222 COVID-19 vaccine (dated by TCRdb to the early 2020s). At the level of the whole study: TCR sequencing covered more than 230 trial participants: about 210 given two doses of AZD1222 and 26 given two doses of MenACWY control vaccine. Trial participants were enrolled by age into 18-55, 56-69 and 70-plus year subgroups, with approximately 150, 30 and 60 TCR-sequenced participants respectively.

Taken with the paper, the label for time point translates to: about 28 days (+/-7) after the second vaccine dose. AZD1222 recipients whose second dose came at about 4 weeks and those whose second dose came at about 12 weeks were combined into one group, since spike-specific TCR depth and breadth did not differ between the two schedules. Vaccinee samples came from UK trials COV001 and COV002, including a single-blind randomized controlled phase 2/3 trial of AZD1222 (ChAdOx1 nCoV-19) in healthy adults. For TCRbeta chain sequencing, PBMC samples from trial participants were taken at day 0 and at day 28 after the second dose. The CDR3 regions of human TCRbeta chains were analyzed by immunosequencing. The authors' analysis ran thus. TCRs in the repertoires were compared against a reference library of SARS-CoV-2-specific TCRs that had been generated with the MIRA antigen-specificity platform. Breadth was defined as the fraction of unique TCRs that were SARS-CoV-2-associated. Depth was defined as the fraction of total T cells that were SARS-CoV-2-associated. Using the MIRA data, every spike-specific TCR was mapped to the spike region that the TCR reacted to and assigned to either a CD4 or a CD8 class. Log10-transformed breadth and depth values were compared by one-way ANOVA with Sidak's multiple comparisons tests. In TCRdb, the immuneACCESS table is reduced to in-frame sequences with V and J assigned. These tables do not hold every clone; where another copy was compared, an unresolved V gene accounts for under half, and the others remain unexplained. The V and J calls and clone size were taken over from that table, and D and trimming were inferred from the DNA. The sample yields roughly 140,000 clones; 90% to 95% were counted once. 1.5% of the sample lies in the top ten.

As concerns this clone: The antigen it recognizes is unknown. No qualities accompany the bases; no much larger clone lies one base away.

The full study reports these points: After two AZD1222 doses, both the breadth and the depth of spike-specific TCRs were significantly higher than at day 0 and than in MenACWY recipients. Epitopes outside the regions mutated in the B.1.351 and B.1.1.7 variants were reportedly recognized by nearly half of the unique spike-specific TCRs. Participants were mostly white British, with more females than males. The authors suggested clonal diversity may have been underestimated. The 56-69-year group was small, and its depth increase did not reach significance, likely because of low power. No day 14 peak-response samples were available, so repertoires were characterized only after the peak T cell response. Conclusions about previously exposed vaccinees are limited because only five to seven AZD1222 recipients were SARS-CoV-2 seropositive at baseline. The whole spike protein was spanned by vaccine-associated CD4 TCRs, and dominant responses were seen in regions 160-218 and 743-854.

CDR1 and CDR2 were assigned from the germline V gene as SGHDN and FVKESK. From its cysteine to its phenylalanine, the CDR3 spans 15 amino acids. Only CDR3 DNA is held: 45 bases, read in frame from base 1. V trim: 0 bases; J trim: 4 bases; unmatched bases: 5. The sequence joins TRBV14 to TRBJ2-5; a stretch of 7 junction bases matches TRBD2. This specimen was peripheral blood, taken 28 days after the second AZD1222 dose. The sequence came from an adult who received the AZD1222 COVID-19 vaccine. This receptor carries the CDR3 CASSQDRREIETQYF. The DNA reads as follows: TGTGCCAGCAGCCAAGACCGGCGGGAGATAGAGACCCAGTACTTC.